Listed below are T cell receptor beta chains from one sample, sequenced in a study of beta chain features in type 1 diabetes. Here immunoSEQ multiplex PCR was the method, and the copy in TCRdb shows in-frame clones only, minus some. The table shows 350,000 to 400,000 clones, with roughly an eighth occurring only once. Sequencing was carried out using naive CD4+ T cells from blood. All receptors derive from a woman aged 18-35 years with type 1 diabetes. CDR3s include the opening cysteine and the closing phenylalanine or tryptophan. The D gene is left open where the match is weak. Clone size is shown for a subset of rows, as once, few, many or a class of expanded clone.

j_call v_call d_call clone_size cdr3_nt cdr3_aa
TRBJ1-1 TRBV5-1 - few TGCGCCAGCAGCCCGTCCGGAGAGAACACTGAAGCTTTCTTT CASSPSGENTEAFF
TRBJ2-5 TRBV9 - - TGTGCCAGCAGCGTGCGGGTTCAAGAGACCCAGTACTTC CASSVRVQETQYF
TRBJ2-6 TRBV5-1 - - TGCGCCAGCAGCTCAGCAGGGGCTGGGGCCAACGTCCTGACTTTC CASSSAGAGANVLTF
TRBJ2-3 TRBV13 - few TGTGCCAGCACTCAGGGGAGTACGCAGTATTTT CASTQGSTQYF
TRBJ1-6 TRBV27 - - TGTGCCAGCACCACAGACAGCAAGAATTCACCCCTCCACTTT CASTTDSKNSPLHF
TRBJ1-4 TRBV10-3 TRBD1 - TGTGCCATCAGTGGGACAGGGGGTAATGAAAAACTGTTTTTT CAISGTGGNEKLFF
TRBJ1-2 TRBV5-1 TRBD1 - TGCGCCAGCAGCCCGGGACAGGGGGACGGCTACACCTTC CASSPGQGDGYTF
TRBJ1-2 TRBV4-1 TRBD1 few TGCGCCAGCAGCCACCCAGGACAGGAGTTTGGCTACACCTTC CASSHPGQEFGYTF
TRBJ2-2 TRBV19 TRBD1 few TGTGCCAGTAAGGGGACAGGGGGCAGGGTCACCGGGGAGCTGTTTTTT CASKGTGGRVTGELFF
TRBJ2-3 TRBV5-4 TRBD1 - TGTGCCAGCAGCTCACCACAGGGGGCCACAGATACGCAGTATTTT CASSSPQGATDTQYF